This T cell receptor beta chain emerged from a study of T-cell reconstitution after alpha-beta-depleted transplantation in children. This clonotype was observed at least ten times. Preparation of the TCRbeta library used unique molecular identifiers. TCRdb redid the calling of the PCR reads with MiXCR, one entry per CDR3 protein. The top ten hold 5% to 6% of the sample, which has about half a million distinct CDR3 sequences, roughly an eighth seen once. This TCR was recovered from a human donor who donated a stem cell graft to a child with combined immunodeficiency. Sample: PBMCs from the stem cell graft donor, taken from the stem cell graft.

CDR3 amino acids: CASSQRAPGPTYNEQFF. The DNA for the CDR3 is TGCGCCAGCAGCCAACGGGCTCCGGGACCGACCTACAATGAGCAGTTCTTC. The chain couples TRBV4-3 to TRBJ2-1; D is tentatively TRBD1 or TRBD2 (5 bases each). Germline-derived CDR1 and CDR2 are LGHNA and YSLEER. This CDR3 has 17 residues. Trimming took off 2 bases at V and 2 bases at J, with 16 bases between the two ends.